This T cell receptor beta chain was retrieved from a study of neoadjuvant anti-PD-1 for oral cavity cancer. Study at large: Patients without progression received a fourth nivolumab dose around day 43, then surgical resection on days 50-56.

Generated by immunoSEQ multiplex PCR, the TCRdb table keeps only in-frame clones and is missing some. The table records under 10,000 clones, about 80% of them present only once. The CDR3 runs 15 residues. V lost 0 bases to trimming and J lost 0 bases, with 10 bases between them. Per germline, CDR1 SGHRS and CDR2 YFSETQ. Sample time point: after neoadjuvant nivolumab, at surgical resection. These oral cavity squamous cell carcinomas were HPV-negative and locally advanced. J is TRBJ2-7 and V is TRBV5-1; D tentatively fits TRBD1 or TRBD2 (5 bases each). This material consisted of PBMCs, taken after nivolumab (anti-PD-1) treatment. The clonotype was recovered from a person aged 40-85 years with oral cavity squamous cell carcinoma. The CDR3 sequence: CASSLEGTGSYEQYF. CDR3 nucleotides: TGCGCCAGCAGCTTGGAAGGGACGGGCTCCTACGAGCAGTACTTC.